This T cell receptor beta chain was sequenced for a study of shared clonotypes between healthy human individuals. Assay execution proceeded at the deep level. Sorted-subset replicate PCR reactions were performed with approximately 200 ng DNA, corresponding to tens of thousands of T cell genomes. Sequencing used immunoSEQ multiplex PCR; TCRdb keeps in-frame clones, though not all of them. The repertoire has 2,500,000 or so clones, roughly 93% of them found once; the top ten carry approximately 0.37%. Trimming cost V 0 bases and J 0 bases; bases outside gene matches: 22. The germline gives CDR1 SGHRS, CDR2 YFSETQ. CDR3 length equals 23 residues.

This chain links TRBV5-1 with TRBJ2-1; the match to TRBD1 covers 9 bases. This sequence was found in a young man in good health. Some clones in this sample may be carry-over from other donors' samples. Material: naive CD4+ T cells from PBMCs. Subset denoted: CD45RA+ positively selected. The CDR3 DNA reads as TGCGCCAGCAGCTTGGAATTCCCAAACAGGGGGCGGCAGACCAAGAGCTCCTACAATGAGCAGTTCTTC. This gives the protein CASSLEFPNRGRQTKSSYNEQFF.